This T cell receptor beta chain was sequenced in a study of neurological immune-mediated disorders. Trimming pared 1 base from V and 8 bases from J, leaving 9 bases between. CDR1 and CDR2 from the germline V gene are KGHSH and LQKENI. The CDR3 runs to 13 residues. This clonotype showed up many times. Indicated time point: longitudinal time-point 1 (baseline). TCRdb re-called the 5' RACE reads with MiXCR, one entry per CDR3 protein. This repertoire shows approximately 70,000 distinct CDR3 sequences, around 9.6% found once; its top ten account for roughly a tenth. The receptor was derived from a man in his thirties or forties in good health. The chain combines TRBV18 with TRBJ2-4; weak D call: TRBD1 (5 bases). Sequenced sample: PBMCs. The CDR3, as DNA: TGTGCCAGCTCACCACAGGGGAAGGACATTCAGTACTTC. Residues: CASSPQGKDIQYF. Together with reference TRBV18 and TRBJ2-4, the CDR3 gives the full variable domain: NAGVMQNPRHLVRRRGQEARLRCSPMKGHSHVYWYRQLPEEGLKFMVYLQKENIIDESGMPKERFSAEFPKEGPSILRIQQVVRGDSAAYFCASSPQGKDIQYFGAGTRLSVL.